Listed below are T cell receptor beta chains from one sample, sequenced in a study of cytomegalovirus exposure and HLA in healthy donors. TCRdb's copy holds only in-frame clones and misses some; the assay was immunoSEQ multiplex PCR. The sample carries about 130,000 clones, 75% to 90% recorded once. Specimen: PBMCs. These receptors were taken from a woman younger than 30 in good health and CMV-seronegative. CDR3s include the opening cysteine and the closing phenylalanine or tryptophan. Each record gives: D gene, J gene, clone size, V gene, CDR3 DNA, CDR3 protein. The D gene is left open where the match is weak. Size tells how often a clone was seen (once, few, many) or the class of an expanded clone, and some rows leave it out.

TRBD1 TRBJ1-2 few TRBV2 TGTGCCAGCACCACCCGGGACAGCCCCTATGGCTACACCTTC CASTTRDSPYGYTF
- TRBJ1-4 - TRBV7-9 TGTGCCAGCAGCTTAATAGGGGCGCGTGGAAAACTGTTTTTT CASSLIGARGKLFF
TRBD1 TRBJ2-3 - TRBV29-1 TGCAGCGAGACCACAGGGGGAGGTGCAGATACGCAGTATTTT CSETTGGGADTQYF
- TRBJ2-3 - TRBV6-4 TGTGCCAGCAGTGACGGGGGGGCCTCAGATACGCAGTATTTT CASSDGGASDTQYF
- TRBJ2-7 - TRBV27 TGTGCCAGCAGTTCGGAGCGAACCTACGAGCAGTACTTC CASSSERTYEQYF
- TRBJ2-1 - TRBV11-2 TGTGCCAGCGAACGGGGAGGTAATGAGCAGTTCTTC CASERGGNEQFF
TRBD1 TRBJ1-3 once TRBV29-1 TGCAGCGTACGCTCAGGGGGTTCTGGAAACACCATATATTTT CSVRSGGSGNTIYF
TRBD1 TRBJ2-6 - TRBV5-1 TGCGCCAGCAGCTTCCAGGGGGCCTCTGGGGCCAACGTCCTGACTTTC CASSFQGASGANVLTF
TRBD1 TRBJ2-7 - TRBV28 TGTGCCAGCAGTTTTACCGGGACAGGGACACACGAGCAGTACTTC CASSFTGTGTHEQYF
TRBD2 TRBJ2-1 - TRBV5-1 TGCGCCAGCAGCGCCGGGACTAGCACATCCCCCGGTGAGCAGTTCTTC CASSAGTSTSPGEQFF
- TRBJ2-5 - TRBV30 TGTGCCTGGAGTGTAGCTAGCGAAGAGACCCAGTACTTC CAWSVASEETQYF
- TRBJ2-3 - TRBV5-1 TGCGCCAGCAGCAGAAATCAACCCTATACAGATACGCAGTATTTT CASSRNQPYTDTQYF
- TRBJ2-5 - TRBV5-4 TGTGCCAGCAGCTTGGCCGGGAGCGGAACCTTCCAAGAGACCCAGTACTTC CASSLAGSGTFQETQYF
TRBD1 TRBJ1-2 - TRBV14 TGTGCCAGCAGTCTCGACAGGGATGGCTACACCTTC CASSLDRDGYTF
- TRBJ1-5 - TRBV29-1 TGCAGCGTCAAACTCGGGGGAAATAATCAGCCCCAGCATTTT CSVKLGGNNQPQHF
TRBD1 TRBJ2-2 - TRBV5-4 TGTGCCAGCAGCATAAGAGACAGGGGCGGGGGGGAGCTGTTTTTT CASSIRDRGGGELFF
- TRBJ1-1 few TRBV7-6 TGTGCCAGCAGCTTAGAGGGAGTCATCACTGAAGCTTTCTTT CASSLEGVITEAFF
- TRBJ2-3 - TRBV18 TGTGCCAGCTCACCACCGTCAACAGATACGCAGTATTTT CASSPPSTDTQYF
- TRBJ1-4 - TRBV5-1 TGCGCCAGCAGCTTGGCCCCCGGGGTCGATGAAAAACTGTTTTTT CASSLAPGVDEKLFF
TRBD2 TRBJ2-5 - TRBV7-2 TGTGCCAGCAGCTTACAAGAGGGACTAGCGGAACAAGAGACCCAGTACTTC CASSLQEGLAEQETQYF
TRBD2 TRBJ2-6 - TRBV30 TGTGCCTTAGCCCGGGGGGATTCTGGGGCCAACGTCCTGACTTTC CALARGDSGANVLTF